The table lists the clone carrying this T cell receptor (beta chain) with many counts. Its matching antigen is unknown. TCR beta cDNA libraries had unique molecular identifiers. Researchers reported roughly 0.5 million cDNA molecules coming from roughly 1 to 10 million T cells. MiXCR, applied by TCRdb to the PCR reads, yields one record per CDR3 protein. The data contain around 200,000 distinct CDR3 sequences, roughly 30% of them singletons. The entry originates in a study of post-analysis software for immune sequencing data. Study-wide context: Relapsing-remitting, secondary progressive and progressive-relapsing multiple sclerosis were all included among the disease courses.

The CDR3 sequence is 13 residues long. Trimming left V 6 bases short and J 8 bases short, with 19 bases between. Germline CDR1 reads GTSNPN; CDR2 reads SVGIG (reference sequence). Overall study findings and caveats: Samples prepared in the same batch strongly co-clustered by F measure. The five TRBV segments detected at higher frequency in patients than in controls included TRBV5-6, TRBV5-1 and TRBV20-1. Multiple sclerosis patients showed significantly lower normalized Chao1 diversity than controls did.

This sequence was found in a girl aged 2 to 17 with multiple sclerosis. The sequencing input was blood. This chain connects TRBV30 to TRBJ1-2; D is unresolved. The CDR3 loop is CACSTGELGGYTF. CDR3 bases: TGTGCCTGCTCGACCGGCGAACTAGGAGGCTACACCTTC.